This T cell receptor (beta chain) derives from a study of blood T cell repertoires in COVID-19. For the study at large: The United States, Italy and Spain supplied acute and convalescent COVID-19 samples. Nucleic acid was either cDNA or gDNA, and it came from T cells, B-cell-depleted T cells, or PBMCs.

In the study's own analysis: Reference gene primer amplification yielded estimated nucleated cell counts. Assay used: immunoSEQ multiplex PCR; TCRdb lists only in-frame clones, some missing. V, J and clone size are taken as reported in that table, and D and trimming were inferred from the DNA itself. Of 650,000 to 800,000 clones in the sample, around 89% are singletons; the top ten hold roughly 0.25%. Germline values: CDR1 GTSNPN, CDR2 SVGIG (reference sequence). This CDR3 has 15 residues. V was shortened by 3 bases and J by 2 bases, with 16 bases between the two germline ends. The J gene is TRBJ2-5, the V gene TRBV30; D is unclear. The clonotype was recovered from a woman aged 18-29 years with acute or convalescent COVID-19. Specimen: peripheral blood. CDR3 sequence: CAWRATLTPQETQYF. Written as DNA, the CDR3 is TGTGCCTGGAGGGCCACCCTGACACCACAAGAGACCCAGTACTTC.